This T cell receptor (beta chain) was identified in a study of blood T cells in healthy people across ages. Primers used in a second PCR of roughly 7 to 12 cycles were a sample-barcoded 5' primer and a J-beta primer mix. TCRdb independently ran MiXCR on the 5' RACE reads; one entry per CDR3 protein. The sample yields 700,000 to 1,000,000 distinct CDR3 sequences, more than 40% seen once. V was shortened by 0 bases and J by 6 bases, with 14 bases between the two germline ends. There are 15 residues in the CDR3. This chain connects TRBV12-3 or TRBV12-4 to TRBJ1-2; D is ambiguous. The sequence was obtained from a man in his fifties or sixties in good health. The sequencing input was blood. The DNA for the CDR3 is TGTGCCAGCAGTTTAGCGCACCGGGGTATAGATGGCTACACCTTC. This encodes CASSLAHRGIDGYTF.